The 16 T cell receptor beta chains reported below all come from one sample, sequenced in a study of shared clonotypes between healthy human individuals. Sequencing was performed with immunoSEQ multiplex PCR; in TCRdb, only in-frame clones are kept and a portion is missing. This sample has roughly 1,000,000 clones, with 70% to 80% found just once. The sample was memory CD4+ T cells from PBMCs. Subset given: CD45RA-negative fraction. All receptors derive from a man between 18 and 29 years old in good health. Some clones in this sample may be carry-over from other donors' samples.

The chain combines TRBV7-7 with TRBJ2-5; possible D gene TRBD2, 6 bases. V lost 0 bases to trimming and J lost 5 bases, with 16 bases between them. This CDR3 region has 16 residues. The germline gives CDR1 SSHAT, CDR2 FNYEAQ (reference sequence). The CDR3 region has the DNA TGTGCCAGCAGCTTAGCGGAGGGACGGGAAGGGGAGACCCAGTACTTC. Translating gives CASSLAEGREGETQYF.

CDR3 bases: TGTGCCAGCAGACAGACCGACACCGGGGAGCTGTTTTTT. It codes for CASRQTDTGELFF. The J gene is TRBJ2-2, the V gene TRBV2; D is ambiguous. The CDR3 consists of 13 residues. Germline V lookup: CDR1 SNHLY, CDR2 FYNNEI. Trimming took off 6 bases at V and 3 bases at J, with 8 bases between the two ends.

The rearrangement uses TRBV29-1 and TRBJ2-6; D possibly corresponds to TRBD1 (5 bases). Looked up from germline, CDR1 is SQVTM and CDR2 is ANQGSEA. The CDR3 is 17 amino acids. The germline V and J ends were trimmed by 4 bases and 1 base, with 17 bases remaining between them. The CDR3 nucleotides are TGCAGCGTTGTCACCCCAGGGAAGGGGTCTGGGGCCAACGTCCTGACTTTC. Its protein product is CSVVTPGKGSGANVLTF.

The CDR3 sequence is CACGQVQNIQYF. The DNA for the CDR3 is TGTGCCTGCGGACAGGTCCAAAACATTCAGTACTTC. The V gene is TRBV6-1, the J gene TRBJ2-4; 7 nucleotides line up with TRBD1. Germline assignment: CDR1 MNHNS and CDR2 SASEGT. J gave up 5 bases and V 11 bases, and 6 bases lay outside the gene matches. This CDR3 spans 12 amino acids.

In nucleotides, the CDR3 is TGCGCCAGCAGGCAGGGGCAGAATTCCTACGAGCAGTACTTC. This encodes CASRQGQNSYEQYF. This rearrangement joins TRBV5-1 to TRBJ2-7; D is possibly TRBD1 (6 bases). Trimming took off 5 bases at V and 1 base at J, with 13 bases between the two ends. The germline V gene has CDR1 SGHRS and CDR2 YFSETQ. The CDR3 is 14 amino acids.

This sequence joins TRBV28 and TRBJ2-6, with D tentatively TRBD2 (6 bases). The CDR3 runs to 16 residues. Trimming took off 2 bases at V and 0 bases at J, with 8 bases between the two ends. CDR1 is MDHEN and CDR2 is SYDVKM in the germline V gene. CDR3 nucleotide sequence: TGTGCCAGCAGTTTAGGAGGGATCTCTGGGGCCAACGTCCTGACTTTC. This sequence encodes CASSLGGISGANVLTF.

This clone was observed a handful of times. The chain joins TRBV4-1 to TRBJ1-4, with a weak D call TRBD1 (6 bases). Per germline, CDR1 MGHRA and CDR2 YSYEKL. Trimming took off 0 bases at V and 8 bases at J, with 13 bases between the two ends. CDR3 length equals 15 residues. This chain's CDR3 is CASSQDRQGPEKLFF. CDR3 DNA: TGCGCCAGCAGCCAAGATCGGCAGGGGCCCGAAAAACTGTTTTTT.

This clone occurred once. The chain's CDR3 is CASRPLGRNYNQPQHF. The CDR3 DNA sequence: TGTGCCAGCAGACCCCTCGGGCGGAATTACAATCAGCCCCAGCATTTT. This rearrangement joins TRBV6-6 to TRBJ1-5; D is unclear. Germline CDR1 is MNHNY and CDR2 is SVGAGI (reference sequence). This CDR3 has 16 amino acids. The V end lost 6 bases, the J end lost 3 bases, and 18 bases lay between the germline ends.

The chain links TRBV9 to TRBJ2-7; 10 bases agree with TRBD2. The CDR3 length is 16 residues. Per the germline V gene, CDR1 is SGDLS and CDR2 is YYNGEE. V lost 0 bases and J lost 4; bases outside the gene matches: 7. CDR3 protein: CASSVGGAGGPYEQYF. Written as DNA, the CDR3 is TGTGCCAGCAGCGTAGGCGGAGCGGGAGGGCCTTACGAGCAGTACTTC.

This chain connects TRBV2 to TRBJ2-3, with 16 positions matching TRBD2. This CDR3 region has 17 residues. CDR1 and CDR2 (germline): SNHLY, FYNNEI. V shed 9 bases and J 1 base; nucleotides not matched to a gene: 7. The CDR3 DNA follows: TGTGCCAGTTGGGGACTAGCGGGAGGGTTCGGCACAGATACGCAGTATTTT. It yields the protein CASWGLAGGFGTDTQYF.

Concerning this clone itself: Within the sample, other DNA sequences also encode this same CDR3. The chain joins TRBV18 to TRBJ1-3; D ambiguous. This CDR3 contains 15 residues. CDR1 is KGHSH and CDR2 is LQKENI in the germline V gene. V lost 3 bases to trimming and J lost 2 bases, with 11 bases between them. CDR3: CASSPPGVAGNTIYF. For the CDR3, the DNA is TGTGCCAGCTCACCCCCGGGAGTCGCTGGAAACACCATATATTTT.

This rearrangement joins TRBV9 to TRBJ2-6; a weak D match, TRBD2 (5 bases). CDR1 is SGDLS, CDR2 YYNGEE, per germline. The germline V and J ends were trimmed by 2 bases and 0 bases, with 15 bases remaining between them. The CDR3 covers 18 residues. The CDR3 DNA sequence: TGTGCCAGCAGCGTCTCTTACGCGGGTAGCTCTGGGGCCAACGTCCTGACTTTC. Residues: CASSVSYAGSSGANVLTF.

On this clone itself: The sample holds other DNA sequences that translate to the same CDR3. The chain combines TRBV28 with TRBJ1-2; no definite D call. This CDR3 is built from 13 residues. V shed 2 bases and J shed 4 bases, with 8 bases lying between them. CDR1 is MDHEN and CDR2 is SYDVKM in the germline V gene. The CDR3 sequence is CASSLPDSYGYTF. The CDR3 DNA follows: TGTGCCAGCAGTTTACCTGACTCCTATGGCTACACCTTC.

The sample holds one count of this clone. This sample also contains other DNA sequences that code for the same CDR3. The chain links TRBV7-9 to TRBJ2-1; TRBD2 agrees at 11 bases. V gave up 1 base and J gave up 6 bases; unmatched junction bases: 2. Per germline, CDR1 SEHNR and CDR2 FQNEAQ (reference sequence). CDR3 length equals 15 residues. As DNA, the CDR3 is TGTGCCAGCAGCTTAGTAGCGGGAGGGCCCAATGAGCAGTTCTTC. It specifies CASSLVAGGPNEQFF.

The J gene is TRBJ2-7, the V gene TRBV9; 10 nucleotides line up with TRBD1. Germline CDR1 reads SGDLS; CDR2 reads YYNGEE. There are 14 residues in the CDR3. With 4 bases clipped from V and 5 bases from J, the junction kept 6 bases outside the gene matches. This CDR3 reads CASSPRQGANEQYF. The DNA for the CDR3 is TGTGCCAGCAGCCCCCGACAGGGGGCCAACGAGCAGTACTTC.

Details on this clone: Given a much more abundant clone one base away, this may be a read error. V is TRBV7-3 and J is TRBJ2-2; D is unresolved. Germline-derived CDR1 and CDR2 are SGHTA and FQGTGA. This CDR3 is built from 15 residues. Trimming removed 0 bases at V and 1 base at J, with 6 bases between. This CDR3 is CASSLTGMNTGELFF. In DNA, the CDR3 is TGTGCCAGCAGCTTAACAGGGATGAACACCGGGGAGCTGTTTTTT.